The subject of this entry is one T cell receptor beta chain. Its antigen is unknown. CD4+ cells were split into CD45RA+ naive and CD45RA-negative memory subsets. The source of the sample is a study of shared clonotypes between healthy human individuals. In the study overall: A donor's plate count was three for CD4 naive and three for CD4 memory; CD8 naive had two and CD8 memory one.

Assay execution proceeded at the deep level. Profiled with immunoSEQ multiplex PCR; TCRdb holds only in-frame clones, not every one. The profile shows about 1.5 million clones, 95% to 99% of them singletons. General study findings and limits: The expectation was that sequencing depth would affect clonotype sharing among donors.

The specimen was naive CD4+ T cells sorted from blood. As to subset: CD45RA+ positively selected. The receptor was isolated from a man aged 25-45 years in good health.

CDR3: CASHPLQKNTEAFF. The DNA for the CDR3 is TGTGCCAGCCATCCATTACAGAAGAACACTGAAGCTTTCTTT. The J gene is TRBJ1-1, the V gene TRBV6-5; D not certain. The germline V and J ends were trimmed by 8 bases and 1 base, with 14 bases remaining between them. The CDR3 totals 14 residues. Germline CDR1 and CDR2: MNHEY and SVGAGI.